This is a list of T cell receptor beta chains from one sample in a study of tumor-infiltrating lymphocytes in localized non-small cell lung cancer. Data came from immunoSEQ multiplex PCR; TCRdb stores just in-frame clones and leaves some out. The sample consists of roughly 20,000 clones, around 80% of them appearing once. Input material: lung tumor tissue. The receptors derive from a human donor with non-small cell lung cancer. CDR3s include the opening cysteine and the closing phenylalanine or tryptophan. Each record gives: D gene, V gene, J gene, clone size, CDR3 protein, CDR3 DNA. The D gene is left open where the match is weak. Size is stated for part of the rows, as once, few or many counts, or as a class when the clone is expanded.

D: NA
V: TRBV7-2
J: TRBJ2-3
size: NA
CDR3: CASWNSVGGDRDTQYF
DNA: TGTGCCAGCTGGAATAGCGTAGGGGGGGATCGTGATACGCAGTATTTT

D: TRBD2
V: TRBV14
J: TRBJ2-1
size: NA
CDR3: CASSQTSGSEQFF
DNA: TGTGCCAGCAGCCAAACTAGCGGGAGTGAGCAGTTCTTC

D: NA
V: TRBV7-3
J: TRBJ2-2
size: few
CDR3: CASSQGRTGELFF
DNA: TGTGCCAGCAGCCAGGGGCGAACCGGGGAGCTGTTTTTT

D: NA
V: TRBV5-1
J: TRBJ1-5
size: NA
CDR3: CASSLDPGNQPQHF
DNA: TGCGCCAGCAGCTTGGACCCGGGGAATCAGCCCCAGCATTTT

D: NA
V: TRBV19
J: TRBJ2-2
size: few
CDR3: CASSIRLYTGELFF
DNA: TGTGCCAGTAGTATACGACTATACACCGGGGAGCTGTTTTTT

D: NA
V: TRBV7-2
J: TRBJ2-7
size: NA
CDR3: CASSLDGISRTHLYEQYF
DNA: TGTGCCAGCAGCTTAGATGGAATTAGCCGAACACATCTTTACGAGCAGTACTTC

D: NA
V: TRBV7-8
J: TRBJ1-2
size: NA
CDR3: CASSAREGNHYGYTF
DNA: TGTGCCAGCAGCGCCCGGGAGGGAAATCACTATGGCTACACCTTC

D: NA
V: TRBV19
J: TRBJ1-1
size: NA
CDR3: CASRLAGGANTEAFF
DNA: TGTGCCAGTAGATTAGCTGGAGGGGCGAACACTGAAGCTTTCTTT

D: NA
V: TRBV7-2
J: TRBJ2-1
size: NA
CDR3: CASSLDNRGNEQFF
DNA: TGTGCCAGCAGCTTAGATAACCGCGGCAATGAGCAGTTCTTC

D: NA
V: TRBV7-2
J: TRBJ1-2
size: few
CDR3: CASRKENYGYTF
DNA: TGTGCCAGCAGAAAGGAGAACTATGGCTACACCTTC